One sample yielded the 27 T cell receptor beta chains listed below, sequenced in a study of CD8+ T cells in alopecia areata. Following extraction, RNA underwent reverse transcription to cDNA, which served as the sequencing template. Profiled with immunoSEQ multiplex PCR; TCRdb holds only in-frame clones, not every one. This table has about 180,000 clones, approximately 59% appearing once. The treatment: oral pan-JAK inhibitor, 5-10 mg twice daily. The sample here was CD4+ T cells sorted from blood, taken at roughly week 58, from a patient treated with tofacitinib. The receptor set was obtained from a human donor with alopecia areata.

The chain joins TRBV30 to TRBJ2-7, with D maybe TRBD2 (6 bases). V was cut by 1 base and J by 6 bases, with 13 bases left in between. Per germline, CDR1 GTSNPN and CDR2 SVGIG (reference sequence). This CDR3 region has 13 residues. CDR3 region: CAWSGMGGTEQYF. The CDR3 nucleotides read TGTGCCTGGAGTGGGATGGGAGGAACCGAGCAGTACTTC.

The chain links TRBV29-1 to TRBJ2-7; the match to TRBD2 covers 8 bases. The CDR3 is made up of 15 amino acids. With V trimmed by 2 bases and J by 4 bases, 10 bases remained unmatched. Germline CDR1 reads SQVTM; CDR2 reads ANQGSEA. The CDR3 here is CSVEFGASGGYEQYF. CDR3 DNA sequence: TGCAGCGTTGAATTTGGCGCGAGCGGGGGTTACGAGCAGTACTTC.

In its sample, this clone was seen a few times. CDR3 amino acids: CAISTGIGTDTQYF. As DNA, the CDR3 is TGTGCTATTTCTACCGGGATCGGCACAGATACGCAGTATTTT. The chain joins TRBV10-3 to TRBJ2-3; perhaps TRBD2 as D (5 bases). CDR3 length: 14 amino acids. The germline CDR1 and CDR2 sequences are ENHRY and SYGVKD.

As DNA, the CDR3 is TGTGCCAGCAGTTGGAGGGGGGTTGGAGAGACCCAGTACTTC. Amino acid sequence: CASSWRGVGETQYF. This sequence joins TRBV27 and TRBJ2-5; D may match TRBD1 or TRBD2 (6 bases each). Per germline, CDR1 MNHEY and CDR2 SMNVEV (reference sequence). The CDR3 is 14 amino acids. V lost 4 bases, J lost 4 bases, and 13 bases lay in between.

The CDR3 DNA follows: TGCGCCAGCAGCGTGGGACTAGCACCCCAAGAGACCCAGTACTTC. It is translated as CASSVGLAPQETQYF. The chain carries TRBV5-1 and TRBJ2-5; 9 bases agree with TRBD2. The CDR3 consists of 15 residues. The V gene end was trimmed by 4 bases and the J gene end by 1 base; junction bases not matched to a gene: 5. Germline values: CDR1 SGHRS, CDR2 YFSETQ.

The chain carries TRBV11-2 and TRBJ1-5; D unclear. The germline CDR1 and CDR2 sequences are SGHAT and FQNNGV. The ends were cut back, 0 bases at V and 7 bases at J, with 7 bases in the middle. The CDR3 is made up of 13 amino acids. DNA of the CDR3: TGTGCCAGCAGCTTAGAACGGGGACAGCCCCAGCATTTT. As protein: CASSLERGQPQHF.

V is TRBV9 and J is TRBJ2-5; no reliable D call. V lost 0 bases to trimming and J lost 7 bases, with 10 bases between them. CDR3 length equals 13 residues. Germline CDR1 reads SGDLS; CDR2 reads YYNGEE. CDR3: CASSVGSVGTQYF. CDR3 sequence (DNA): TGTGCCAGCAGCGTAGGTTCCGTGGGGACCCAGTACTTC.

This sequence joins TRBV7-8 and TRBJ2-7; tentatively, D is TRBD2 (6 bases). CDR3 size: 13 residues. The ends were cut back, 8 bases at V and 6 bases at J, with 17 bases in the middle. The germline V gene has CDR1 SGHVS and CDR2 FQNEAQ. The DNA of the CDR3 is TGTGCCAGCGGGAGGACACTCCTGGGCGAGCAGTACTTC. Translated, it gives CASGRTLLGEQYF. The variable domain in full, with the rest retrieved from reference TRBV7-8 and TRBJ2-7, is GAGVSQSPRYKVAKRGQDVALRCDPISGHVSLFWYQQALGQGPEFLTYFQNEAQLDKSGLPSDRFFAERPEGSVSTLKIQRTQQEDSAVYLCASGRTLLGEQYFGPGTRLTVT.

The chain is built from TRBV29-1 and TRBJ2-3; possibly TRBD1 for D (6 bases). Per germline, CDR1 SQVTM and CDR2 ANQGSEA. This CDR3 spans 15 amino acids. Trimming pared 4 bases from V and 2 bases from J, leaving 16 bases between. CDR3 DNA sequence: TGCAGCGTTGCGGGACACAGGGAAGTCACAGATACGCAGTATTTT. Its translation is CSVAGHREVTDTQYF.

The CDR3 coding sequence is TGTGCCAGCAGCTTAGCGACAGGGGGGACTGAAGCTTTCTTT. Translated: CASSLATGGTEAFF. The chain recombines TRBV7-9 with TRBJ1-1; 9 bases align to TRBD1. J lost 5 bases, V lost 0 bases, and 1 base had no gene match. There are 14 residues in the CDR3. Germline values: CDR1 SEHNR, CDR2 FQNEAQ (reference sequence).

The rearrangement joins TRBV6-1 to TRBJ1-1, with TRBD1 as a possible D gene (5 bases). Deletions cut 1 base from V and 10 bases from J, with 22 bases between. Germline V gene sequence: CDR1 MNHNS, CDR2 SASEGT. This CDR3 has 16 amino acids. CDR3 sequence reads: CASSEEASRPQGLAFF. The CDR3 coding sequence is TGTGCCAGCAGTGAAGAAGCGTCCAGGCCCCAGGGATTAGCTTTCTTT.

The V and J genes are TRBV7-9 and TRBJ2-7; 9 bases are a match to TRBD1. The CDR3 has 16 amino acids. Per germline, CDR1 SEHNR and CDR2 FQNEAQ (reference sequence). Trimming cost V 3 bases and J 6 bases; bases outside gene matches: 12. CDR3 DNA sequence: TGTGCCAGCAGCTTGGATCCGGGACAGGGAACTCCCGAGCAGTACTTC. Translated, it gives CASSLDPGQGTPEQYF. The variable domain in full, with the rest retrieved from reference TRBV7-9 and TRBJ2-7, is DTGVSQNPRHKITKRGQNVTFRCDPISEHNRLYWYRQTLGQGPEFLTYFQNEAQLEKSRLLSDRFSAERPKGSFSTLEIQRTEQGDSAMYLCASSLDPGQGTPEQYFGPGTRLTVT.

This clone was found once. The CDR3 reads CAFEATNEKLFF. CDR3 DNA sequence: TGTGCCTTCGAAGCAACTAATGAAAAACTGTTTTTT. The V and J genes are TRBV30 and TRBJ1-4, with D uncertain. The CDR3 is made up of 12 amino acids. The ends were cut back, 7 bases at V and 0 bases at J, with 6 bases in the middle. In germline, CDR1 is GTSNPN, CDR2 SVGIG (reference sequence).

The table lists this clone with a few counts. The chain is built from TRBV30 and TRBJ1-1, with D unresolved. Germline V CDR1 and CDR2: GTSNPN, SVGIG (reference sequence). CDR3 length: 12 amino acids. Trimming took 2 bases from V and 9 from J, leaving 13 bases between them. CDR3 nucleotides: TGTGCCTGGAGTAGTCTCTTGGCGAAAGCTTTCTTT. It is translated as CAWSSLLAKAFF.

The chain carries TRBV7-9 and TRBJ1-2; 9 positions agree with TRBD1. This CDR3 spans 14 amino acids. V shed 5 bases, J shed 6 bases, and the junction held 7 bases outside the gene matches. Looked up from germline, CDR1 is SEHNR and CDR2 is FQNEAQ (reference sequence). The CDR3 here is CASSPHRDRDGYTF. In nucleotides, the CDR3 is TGTGCCAGCAGCCCACACCGGGACAGGGATGGCTACACCTTC.

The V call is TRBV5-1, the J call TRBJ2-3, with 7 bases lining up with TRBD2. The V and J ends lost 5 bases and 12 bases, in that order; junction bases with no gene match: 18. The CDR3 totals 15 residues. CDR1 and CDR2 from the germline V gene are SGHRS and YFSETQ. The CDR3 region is CASSSTSSPPSPQYF. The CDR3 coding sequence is TGCGCCAGCAGTTCGACTAGCTCTCCTCCCTCACCCCAGTATTTT.

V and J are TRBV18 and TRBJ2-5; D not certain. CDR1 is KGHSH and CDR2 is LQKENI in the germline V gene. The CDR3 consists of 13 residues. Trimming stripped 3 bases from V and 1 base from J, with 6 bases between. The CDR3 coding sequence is TGTGCCAGCTCACCGAGGTCCCAAGAGACCCAGTACTTC. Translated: CASSPRSQETQYF.

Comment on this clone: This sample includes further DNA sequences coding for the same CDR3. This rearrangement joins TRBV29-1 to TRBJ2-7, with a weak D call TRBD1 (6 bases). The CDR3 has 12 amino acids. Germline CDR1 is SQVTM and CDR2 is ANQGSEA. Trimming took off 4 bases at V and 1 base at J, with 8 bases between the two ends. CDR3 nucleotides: TGCAGCGTTGCAACAGGGTCCTACGAGCAGTACTTC. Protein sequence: CSVATGSYEQYF.

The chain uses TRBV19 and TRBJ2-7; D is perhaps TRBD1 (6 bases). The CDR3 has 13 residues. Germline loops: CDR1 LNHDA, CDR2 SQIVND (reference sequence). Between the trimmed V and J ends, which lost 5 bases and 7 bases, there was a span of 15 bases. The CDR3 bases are TGTGCCAGTAGTCCAGGGGTGTACGTGGAGCAGTACTTC. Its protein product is CASSPGVYVEQYF.

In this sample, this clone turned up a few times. The CDR3 loop reads CASSSTSGGNEQFF. DNA for the CDR3: TGTGCCAGCAGTTCGACTAGCGGGGGGAATGAGCAGTTCTTC. The rearrangement joins TRBV6-5 to TRBJ2-1; 13 nucleotides align to TRBD2. The CDR3 length is 14 residues. Trimming cost V 4 bases and J 7 bases; bases outside gene matches: 1. Looked up from germline, CDR1 is MNHEY and CDR2 is SVGAGI.

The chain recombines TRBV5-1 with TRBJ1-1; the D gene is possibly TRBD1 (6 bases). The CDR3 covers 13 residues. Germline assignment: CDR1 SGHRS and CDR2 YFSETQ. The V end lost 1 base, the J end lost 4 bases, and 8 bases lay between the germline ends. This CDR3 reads CASSLKGGTEAFF. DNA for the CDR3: TGCGCCAGCAGCTTGAAGGGGGGCACTGAAGCTTTCTTT.

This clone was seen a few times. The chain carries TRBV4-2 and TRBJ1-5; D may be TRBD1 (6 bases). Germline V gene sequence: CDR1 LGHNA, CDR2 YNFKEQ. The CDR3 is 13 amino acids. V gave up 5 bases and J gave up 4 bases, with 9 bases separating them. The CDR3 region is CASSYTGNQPQHF. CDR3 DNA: TGTGCCAGCAGCTATACAGGGAATCAGCCCCAGCATTTT.

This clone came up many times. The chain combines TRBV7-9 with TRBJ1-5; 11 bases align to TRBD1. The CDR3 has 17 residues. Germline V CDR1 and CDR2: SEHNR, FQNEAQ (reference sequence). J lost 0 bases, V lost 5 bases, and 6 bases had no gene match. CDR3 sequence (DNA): TGTGCCAGCAGCCGGACAGGGGGCGGCTATAGCAATCAGCCCCAGCATTTT. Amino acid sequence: CASSRTGGGYSNQPQHF.

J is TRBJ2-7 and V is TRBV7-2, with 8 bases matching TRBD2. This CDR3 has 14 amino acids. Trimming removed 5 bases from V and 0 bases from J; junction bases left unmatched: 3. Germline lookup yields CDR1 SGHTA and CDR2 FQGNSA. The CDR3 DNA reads TGTGCCAGCAGCCTTACTAGCGGCTCCTACGAGCAGTACTTC. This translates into CASSLTSGSYEQYF.

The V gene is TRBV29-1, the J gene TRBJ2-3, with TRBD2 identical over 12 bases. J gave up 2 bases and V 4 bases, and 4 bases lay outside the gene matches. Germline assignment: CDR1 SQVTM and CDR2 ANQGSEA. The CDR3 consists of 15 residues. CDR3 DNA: TGCAGCGTTGGGACTAGCGGGGTCCCCACAGATACGCAGTATTTT. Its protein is CSVGTSGVPTDTQYF.

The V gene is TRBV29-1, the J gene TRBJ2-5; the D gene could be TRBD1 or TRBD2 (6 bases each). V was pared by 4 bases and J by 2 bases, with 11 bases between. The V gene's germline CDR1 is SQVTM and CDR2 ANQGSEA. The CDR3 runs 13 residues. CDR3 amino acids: CSVAGGLQETQYF. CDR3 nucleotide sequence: TGCAGCGTTGCCGGGGGCCTTCAAGAGACCCAGTACTTC.

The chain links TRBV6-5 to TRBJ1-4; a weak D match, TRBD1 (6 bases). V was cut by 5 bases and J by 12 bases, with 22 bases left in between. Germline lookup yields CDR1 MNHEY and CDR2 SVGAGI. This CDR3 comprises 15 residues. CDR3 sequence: CASSNEGTPFTELFF. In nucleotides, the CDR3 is TGTGCCAGCAGTAACGAGGGGACACCCTTCACTGAACTGTTTTTT.